The clone carrying this TCR beta chain was detected many times. As yet, its antigen is unknown. This entry belongs to a study of CD8 T cells in ankylosing spondylitis. TCRdb passed the 5' RACE reads through MiXCR, listing each CDR3 protein once. The repertoire has approximately 440,000 distinct CDR3 sequences, about 15% of them found once; the top ten carry over 0.9%. This CDR3 spans 14 amino acids. V was shortened by 3 bases and J by 1 base, with 7 bases between the two germline ends. Study conclusions and caveats: Disease-linked clones had a CD8+ phenotype and relatively low frequency in peripheral blood. Ankylosing spondylitis blood appeared to carry a characteristic TCR beta motif of roughly eight highly homologous variants.

Sequencing input: blood, either unsorted or a sorted T cell fraction (not recorded which). The chain uses TRBV12-3 or TRBV12-4 and TRBJ1-5; D uncertain. This clonotype originated in a male donor with ankylosing spondylitis. The CDR3 DNA sequence: TGTGCCAGCAGTTTCCCGGGGAGCAATCAGCCCCAGCATTTT. It encodes CASSFPGSNQPQHF.